The rows below give T cell receptor beta chains drawn from one sample of a study of cytomegalovirus exposure and HLA in healthy donors. Repertoires were generated with immunoSEQ multiplex PCR, while TCRdb's copy carries only in-frame clones and drops some. The table has approximately 97,000 clones, about three quarters seen once. The sequencing sample was made of PBMCs. The source is a man between 35 and 55 years old in good health and CMV-seronegative. The CDR3 runs from the conserved cysteine through the conserved F or W. Each record gives: D gene, J gene, V gene, clone size, CDR3 protein, CDR3 DNA. The D gene is left open where the match is weak. Only part of the rows carry a size: once, few, many, or a class if the clone is expanded.

>TRBD1|TRBJ1-1|TRBV10-3|many
CAIRQTGATLNTEAFF
TGTGCCATCAGACAGACAGGGGCTACCCTAAACACTGAAGCTTTCTTT
>TRBD1|TRBJ1-2|TRBV6-5|-
CASSYSDRGYGYTF
TGTGCCAGCAGTTATTCCGACAGGGGCTATGGCTACACCTTC
>-|TRBJ2-5|TRBV7-6|-
CASSLAGAGETQYF
TGTGCCAGCAGCTTAGCGGGGGCCGGGGAGACCCAGTACTTC
>TRBD1|TRBJ1-2|TRBV9|-
CASSLRTGGYYGYTF
TGTGCCAGCAGCCTCCGGACAGGGGGTTATTATGGCTACACCTTC
>-|TRBJ1-1|TRBV5-1|-
CASSLARAAKNMNTEAFF
TGCGCCAGCAGCTTGGCCAGGGCAGCCAAAAATATGAACACTGAAGCTTTCTTT
>-|TRBJ2-3|TRBV29-1|-
CSVVAREPYTDTQYF
TGCAGCGTTGTTGCACGGGAACCATACACAGATACGCAGTATTTT
>-|TRBJ1-4|TRBV7-9|-
CASSIEEDFDEKLFF
TGTGCCAGCAGCATAGAAGAGGATTTTGATGAAAAACTGTTTTTT
>-|TRBJ2-3|TRBV5-5|-
CASSLVVVLDTQYF
TGTGCCAGCAGCTTGGTCGTAGTCTTAGATACGCAGTATTTT
>-|TRBJ2-5|TRBV5-1|-
CASSLLEGETQYF
TGCGCCAGCAGCTTATTGGAGGGAGAGACCCAGTACTTC
>-|TRBJ2-5|TRBV27|-
CASSDTEYQETQYF
TGTGCCAGCAGTGATACAGAGTACCAAGAGACCCAGTACTTC
>TRBD1|TRBJ1-2|TRBV19|few
CASSSTGGDALRAF
TGTGCCAGTAGTAGTACAGGGGGCGACGCTCTGCGGGCCTTC
>TRBD1|TRBJ2-7|TRBV4-1|few
CASSGGTGSRGLYEQYF
TGCGCCAGCAGCGGAGGGACAGGCTCGAGGGGACTCTACGAGCAGTACTTC
>TRBD2|TRBJ2-3|TRBV28|-
CASSLYWTSLTDTQYF
TGTGCCAGCAGTTTATATTGGACTAGCCTAACAGATACGCAGTATTTT
>TRBD1|TRBJ2-5|TRBV29-1|-
CSVKTGEETQYF
TGCAGCGTTAAGACAGGGGAAGAGACCCAGTACTTC
>-|TRBJ1-6|TRBV10-1|few
CAVYSGIGSYNSPLHF
TGCGCCGTCTATTCGGGGATTGGGTCCTATAATTCACCCCTCCACTTT
>TRBD1|TRBJ2-1|TRBV4-3|-
CASSLAGQGVGNGGEQFF
TGCGCCAGCAGCCTCGCGGGACAGGGGGTTGGAAACGGCGGTGAGCAGTTCTTC
>-|TRBJ2-5|TRBV5-1|-
CASSPRRQETQYF
TGCGCCAGCAGCCCAAGGAGACAAGAGACCCAGTACTTC
>-|TRBJ1-3|TRBV29-1|-
CSAGQSSGNTIYF
TGCAGCGCTGGACAAAGCTCTGGAAACACCATATATTTT
>TRBD2|TRBJ2-3|TRBV5-1|-
CASSSRTSGVADTQYF
TGCGCCAGCAGCTCCCGGACTAGCGGGGTCGCAGATACGCAGTATTTT
>-|TRBJ2-1|TRBV7-8|few
CASSLAGDSYNEQFF
TGTGCCAGCAGCTTAGCGGGAGACTCCTACAATGAGCAGTTCTTC
>TRBD1|TRBJ1-1|TRBV6-1|few
CASSALTGGNTEAFF
TGTGCCAGCAGTGCCCTGACAGGGGGAAACACTGAAGCTTTCTTT
>-|TRBJ2-1|TRBV7-3|once
CASSAGPGNEQFF
TGTGCCAGCAGCGCGGGACCGGGGAATGAGCAGTTCTTC
>-|TRBJ1-1|TRBV7-9|-
CASSLGGRVTEAFF
TGTGCCAGCAGCTTGGGGGGGCGGGTCACTGAAGCTTTCTTT
>-|TRBJ2-3|TRBV5-4|-
CASSLAEYTDTQYF
TGTGCCAGCAGCTTAGCGGAGTACACAGATACGCAGTATTTT
>TRBD1|TRBJ2-1|TRBV4-1|once
CASSQQGAAYNEQFF
TGCGCCAGCAGCCAACAGGGGGCCGCCTACAATGAGCAGTTCTTC
>TRBD2|TRBJ2-3|TRBV30|-
CAWKGGGETDTQYF
TGTGCCTGGAAGGGCGGGGGGGAAACAGATACGCAGTATTTT
>-|TRBJ2-3|TRBV2|-
CASSEAGAGTDTQYF
TGTGCCAGCAGTGAAGCGGGGGCTGGCACAGATACGCAGTATTTT
>TRBD2|TRBJ2-1|TRBV7-6|-
CASSPGTVAGGLGEQFF
TGTGCCAGCAGCCCTGGGACTGTAGCGGGGGGATTAGGTGAGCAGTTCTTC
>TRBD2|TRBJ2-1|TRBV7-2|-
CASSLRLAGLYNEQFF
TGTGCCAGCAGCTTAAGGCTAGCGGGGCTTTACAATGAGCAGTTCTTC
>TRBD1|TRBJ1-1|TRBV6-4|-
CASSGVKLRDSSEAFF
TGTGCCAGCAGTGGGGTAAAGTTGCGGGACAGCAGTGAAGCTTTCTTT
>-|TRBJ1-3|TRBV4-1|few
CASSQSHGSGNTIYF
TGCGCCAGCAGCCAGAGCCATGGCTCTGGAAACACCATATATTTT
>-|TRBJ2-3|TRBV6-5|-
CASSYLRDGDTQYF
TGTGCCAGCAGTTACCTCAGGGATGGAGATACGCAGTATTTT
>TRBD1|TRBJ2-1|TRBV5-1|-
CASSGAGTGDNDNEQFF
TGCGCCAGCAGCGGGGCCGGGACAGGGGATAATGACAATGAGCAGTTCTTC
>-|TRBJ1-1|TRBV28|-
CASRSGPRSTEAFF
TGTGCCAGCAGGTCTGGGCCCCGCTCTACTGAAGCTTTCTTT
>TRBD2|TRBJ2-5|TRBV5-1|-
CASSFRAGGQETQYF
TGCGCCAGCAGCTTTAGAGCGGGGGGGCAAGAGACCCAGTACTTC